This paragraph covers one T cell receptor (beta chain) sequence. The entry originates in a study of follicular helper T cells after annual influenza vaccination. V lost 0 bases and J 12 bases, leaving 6 bases between the germline ends. This CDR3 comprises 11 residues. Germline lookup yields CDR1 DFQATT and CDR2 SNEGSKA (reference sequence). Time point described: 2015-2016 season, 7 days after influenza vaccination. TCRdb keeps only in-frame clones here, not all; method: immunoSEQ multiplex PCR. Altogether over 4,000 clones are present, approximately 83% being singletons, with the ten largest covering roughly 1.2%.

The receptor was derived from an adult who received the influenza vaccine. Sequencing was performed on CXCR5+ CD38- circulating T follicular helper cells from blood, taken 7 days after influenza vaccination. Subset noted: circulating Tfh, non-naive CD4+CXCR5+PD-1+ (ICOS+CD38+ or ICOS-CD38-). This chain links TRBV20-1 with TRBJ1-6; D gene uncertain. The CDR3 region has the DNA TGCAGTGCTAGAGATGGGGAACCCCTCCACTTT. Its protein product is CSARDGEPLHF.